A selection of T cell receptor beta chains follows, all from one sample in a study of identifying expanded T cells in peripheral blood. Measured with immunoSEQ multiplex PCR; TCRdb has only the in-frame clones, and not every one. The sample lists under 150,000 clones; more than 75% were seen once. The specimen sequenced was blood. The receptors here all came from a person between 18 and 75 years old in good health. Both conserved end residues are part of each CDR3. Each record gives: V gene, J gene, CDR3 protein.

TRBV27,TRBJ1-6,CATKEGNSPLHF
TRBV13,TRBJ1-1,CASSLSRKAFF
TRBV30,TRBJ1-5,CAWTTGQGLNQPQHF
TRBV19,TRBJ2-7,CASSAGDGRGGSYEQYF
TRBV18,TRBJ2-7,CASSPLGRDEQYF
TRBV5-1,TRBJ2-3,CASSLVWPGWDYTDTQYF
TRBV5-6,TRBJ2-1,CASSLGLDGGNEQFF
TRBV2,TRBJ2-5,CASSVGLAVTETQYF
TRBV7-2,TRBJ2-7,CASSLALPFGVGYEQYF
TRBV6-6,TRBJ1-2,CASTLSGGNYGYTF
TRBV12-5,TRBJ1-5,CASGFGLQPQHF
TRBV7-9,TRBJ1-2,CASSLVLAGGYTF
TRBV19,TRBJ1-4,CASSIVYNEKLFF
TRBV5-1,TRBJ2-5,CASSPLGQETQYF
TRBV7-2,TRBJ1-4,CASSFRVGNEKLFF
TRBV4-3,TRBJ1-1,CASSQDWEDIRWTEAFF
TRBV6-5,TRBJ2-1,CASRGQGSEQFF
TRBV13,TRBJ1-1,CASSLEWIGNTEAFF
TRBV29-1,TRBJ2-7,CSVEDSDSGYEQYF
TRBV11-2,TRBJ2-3,CASSFSSGSTDTQYF
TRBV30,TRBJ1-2,CAWSVPGGGALIGYGYTF
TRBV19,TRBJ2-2,CASRWQENTGELFF
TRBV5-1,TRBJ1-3,CASSADTSGNTIYF
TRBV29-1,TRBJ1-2,CSAQQGHYGYTF
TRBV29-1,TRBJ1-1,CSVDETGDTEAFF
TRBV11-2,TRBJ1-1,CASSLEAAYTEAFF
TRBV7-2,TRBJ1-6,CASSLGWQSYNSPLHF
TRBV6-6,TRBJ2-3,CASSHRDSTTDTQYF
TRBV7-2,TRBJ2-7,CASSRRGGTGRTYEQYF
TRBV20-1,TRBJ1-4,CSGTARQELFF
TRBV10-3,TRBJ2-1,CATQGTYNEQFF
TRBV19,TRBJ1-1,CASSIGGTGEAFF